These 18 T cell receptor beta chains were sequenced from one sample in a study of long-term antiretroviral therapy in people with HIV. Researchers report immunoSEQ v3.0 was run at survey level. Assay used: immunoSEQ multiplex PCR; TCRdb lists only in-frame clones, some missing. The data contain tens of thousands of clones, about 90% of them singletons. The source material was unsorted PBMCs, sampled 1.1 years after starting antiretroviral therapy. These receptors were taken from a young man with HIV.

This rearrangement joins TRBV7-2 to TRBJ2-5, with D perhaps matching TRBD1 or TRBD2 (5 bases each). The CDR3 extends over 15 amino acids. Germline loops: CDR1 SGHTA, CDR2 FQGNSA. V was pared by 4 bases and J by 5 bases, with 17 bases between. The CDR3 DNA sequence: TGTGCCAGCAGCTCTTGGCGGGCCGAGGGGGAGACCCAGTACTTC. It translates to CASSSWRAEGETQYF.

V gene TRBV4-1 combines with J gene TRBJ1-1, with D maybe TRBD1 (6 bases). V lost 0 bases and J lost 4, with 15 bases in between. In germline, CDR1 is MGHRA, CDR2 YSYEKL. This CDR3 has 16 residues. CDR3 nucleotide sequence: TGCGCCAGCAGCCAAGATCCCTACACAGGGAGCACTGAAGCTTTCTTT. It specifies CASSQDPYTGSTEAFF.

The genes are TRBV30 and TRBJ2-3; D is uncertain. The length of the CDR3 is 12 residues. V lost 0 bases, J lost 4 bases, and 5 bases lay in between. Germline V gene data show CDR1 as GTSNPN and CDR2 as SVGIG (reference sequence). As DNA, the CDR3 is TGTGCCTGGAGTGTTTTTTCAGATACGCAGTATTTT. This sequence encodes CAWSVFSDTQYF.

In this sample, this clone turned up once. The chain uses TRBV14 and TRBJ2-7, with D hard to call. V was trimmed by 5 bases and J by 5 bases, leaving 13 bases between them. Germline V lookup: CDR1 SGHDN, CDR2 FVKESK. This CDR3 contains 13 residues. CDR3 DNA: TGTGCCAGCAGCGAAATCCTATGGGACGAGCAGTACTTC. Translating gives CASSEILWDEQYF.

The V call is TRBV5-1, the J call TRBJ1-1, with 7 bases that match TRBD1. The CDR3 totals 14 residues. With 4 bases clipped from V and 4 bases from J, the junction kept 7 bases outside the gene matches. Germline loops: CDR1 SGHRS, CDR2 YFSETQ. The CDR3 nucleotides read TGCGCCAGCAGCACCTACAGGGGTGGCACTGAAGCTTTCTTT. This codes for CASSTYRGGTEAFF.

The chain joins TRBV5-4 to TRBJ2-3; 7 bases are shared with TRBD2. Germline CDR1 and CDR2: SGHNT and YYREEE (reference sequence). The V and J ends lost 2 bases and 1 base, in that order; junction bases with no gene match: 4. This CDR3 contains 15 residues. CDR3 nucleotides: TGTGCCAGCAGCTTTCGGCTAGCGGGCACAGATACGCAGTATTTT. Protein product: CASSFRLAGTDTQYF.

The V call is TRBV11-1, the J call TRBJ2-7; TRBD1 matches 8 bases. Germline V CDR1 and CDR2: SGHAT, FQDESV (reference sequence). The CDR3 contains 13 residues. V gave up 3 bases and J gave up 6 bases; unmatched junction bases: 4. The CDR3 loop is CASSLKTGVEQYF. CDR3 in DNA: TGTGCCAGCAGCTTGAAGACAGGGGTCGAGCAGTACTTC.

The J gene is TRBJ2-1, the V gene TRBV14; 11 positions match TRBD1. CDR1 is SGHDN and CDR2 is FVKESK in the germline V gene. Losses at the gene ends were 3 bases for V and 2 bases for J; bases not matched to a gene: 15. The CDR3 runs 20 residues. DNA of the CDR3: TGTGCCAGCAGCCAGGGATGGGGGGACAGGGGGGCAGTCACCTACAATGAGCAGTTCTTC. Translating gives CASSQGWGDRGAVTYNEQFF.

The V gene is TRBV6-1, the J gene TRBJ2-7; 7 nucleotides line up with TRBD2. Per germline, CDR1 MNHNS and CDR2 SASEGT. CDR3 length: 14 residues. J gave up 1 base and V 8 bases, and 8 bases lay outside the gene matches. As DNA, the CDR3 is TGTGCCAGCCTCCTCGGGGGGAATTCCTACGAGCAGTACTTC. It is translated as CASLLGGNSYEQYF.

V gene TRBV30 combines with J gene TRBJ2-3; D call uncertain. Germline V gives CDR1 GTSNPN, CDR2 SVGIG (reference sequence). V was trimmed by 4 bases and J by 0 bases, leaving 11 bases between them. The CDR3 runs to 14 residues. The CDR3 sequence is CAWTIRASTDTQYF. The CDR3 DNA sequence: TGTGCCTGGACCATTAGGGCTAGCACAGATACGCAGTATTTT. Full variable domain (rest looked up from reference TRBV30 and TRBJ2-3): SQTIHQWPATLVQPVGSPLSLECTVEGTSNPNLYWYRQAAGRGLQLLFYSVGIGQISSEVPQNLSASRPQDRQFILSSKKLLLSDSGFYLCAWTIRASTDTQYFGPGTRLTVL.

This rearrangement joins TRBV28 to TRBJ2-3, with D tentatively TRBD1 (5 bases). This CDR3 spans 13 amino acids. V lost 5 bases and J 4 bases, leaving 10 bases between the germline ends. Per the germline V gene, CDR1 is MDHEN and CDR2 is SYDVKM. The CDR3, as DNA: TGTGCCAGCAGTCTGACAGCCTCAGATACGCAGTATTTT. Translated: CASSLTASDTQYF.

Details on this clone: A junction end diverges from the germline sequence, so it may reflect a read error. V gene TRBV7-7 combines with J gene TRBJ2-2, with D unclear. This CDR3 has 15 amino acids. CDR1 is SSHAT and CDR2 is FNYEAQ in the germline V gene (reference sequence). The CDR3 is CASSLALGLTGELFF. CDR3 coding DNA: TGTGCTAGCAGCTTAGCTTTGGGCCTTACCGGGGAGCTGTTTTTT.

The V and J genes are TRBV4-3 and TRBJ2-7, with D possibly TRBD1 on 6 matching bases. The V and J ends lost 2 bases and 1 base respectively, with 9 bases between them. The germline V gene has CDR1 LGHNA and CDR2 YSLEER. The CDR3 loop spans 14 amino acids. For the CDR3, the DNA is TGCGCCAGCAGCCAAACGCAGGGGTCCTACGAGCAGTACTTC. Protein sequence: CASSQTQGSYEQYF.

The sample holds one count of this clone. The chain links TRBV14 to TRBJ2-7, with 7 nucleotides matching TRBD2. The trim removed 3 bases at V and 4 bases at J, leaving 6 bases unmatched. There are 14 residues in the CDR3. Germline CDR1 reads SGHDN; CDR2 reads FVKESK. DNA for the CDR3: TGTGCCAGCAGCCATGCGGGAGCTGCTTACGAGCAGTACTTC. This codes for CASSHAGAAYEQYF.

The V gene is TRBV15, the J gene TRBJ1-6, with D tentatively TRBD1 (5 bases). This CDR3 spans 16 amino acids. The germline V gene has CDR1 LNHNV and CDR2 YYDKDF (reference sequence). Trimming took 7 bases from V and 9 from J, leaving 22 bases between them. CDR3 coding DNA: TGTGCCACCACTCGTTCTCGGGACTTGAGGTTTTCACCCCTCCACTTT. Translating it yields CATTRSRDLRFSPLHF.

The table lists this clone with a few counts. This chain joins TRBV19 and TRBJ1-5; D not resolved. V was pared by 1 base and J by 0 bases, with 10 bases between. This CDR3 region has 16 residues. Germline V gene sequence: CDR1 LNHDA, CDR2 SQIVND (reference sequence). The CDR3 loop is CASSIVATYSNQPQHF. As DNA, the CDR3 is TGTGCCAGTAGTATAGTGGCAACCTATAGCAATCAGCCCCAGCATTTT.

This rearrangement joins TRBV29-1 to TRBJ2-3; 7 bases align to TRBD2. The CDR3 contains 14 residues. V trimming: 6 bases; J trimming: 6 bases; junction bases outside the gene matches: 12. Germline V gene lookup returns CDR1 SQVTM and CDR2 ANQGSEA. The CDR3, as DNA: TGCAGCGTGAGAACGGGACTACACATGGATACGCAGTATTTT. The encoded protein is CSVRTGLHMDTQYF.

This chain connects TRBV27 to TRBJ2-3; D uncertain. Deletions cut 3 bases from V and 4 bases from J, with 8 bases between. The V gene's germline CDR1 is MNHEY and CDR2 SMNVEV (reference sequence). CDR3 size: 13 residues. CDR3: CASSFYHADTQYF. The CDR3 DNA sequence: TGTGCCAGCAGTTTCTATCACGCAGATACGCAGTATTTT.